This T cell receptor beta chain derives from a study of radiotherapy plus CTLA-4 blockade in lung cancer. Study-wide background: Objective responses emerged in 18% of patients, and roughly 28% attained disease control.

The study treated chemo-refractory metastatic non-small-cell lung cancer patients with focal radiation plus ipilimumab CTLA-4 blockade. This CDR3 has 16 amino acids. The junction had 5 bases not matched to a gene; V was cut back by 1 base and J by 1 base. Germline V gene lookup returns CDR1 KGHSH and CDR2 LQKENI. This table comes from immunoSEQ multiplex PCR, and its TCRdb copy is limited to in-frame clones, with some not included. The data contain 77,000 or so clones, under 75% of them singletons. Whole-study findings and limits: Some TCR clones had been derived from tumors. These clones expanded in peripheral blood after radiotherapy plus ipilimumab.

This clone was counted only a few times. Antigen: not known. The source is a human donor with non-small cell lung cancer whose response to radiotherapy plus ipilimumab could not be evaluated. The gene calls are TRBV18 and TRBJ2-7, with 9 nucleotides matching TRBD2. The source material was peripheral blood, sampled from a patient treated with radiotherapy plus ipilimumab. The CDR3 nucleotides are TGTGCCAGCTCACCACTGACTAGCGGCCTATCCTACGAGCAGTACTTC. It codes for CASSPLTSGLSYEQYF. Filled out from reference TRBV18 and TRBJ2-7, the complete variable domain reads NAGVMQNPRHLVRRRGQEARLRCSPMKGHSHVYWYRQLPEEGLKFMVYLQKENIIDESGMPKERFSAEFPKEGPSILRIQQVVRGDSAAYFCASSPLTSGLSYEQYFGPGTRLTVT.